Listed below are T cell receptor beta chains from one sample, sequenced in a study of blood T cell repertoires in COVID-19. Here immunoSEQ multiplex PCR was the method, and the copy in TCRdb shows in-frame clones only, minus some. The data show around 500,000 clones, with 70% to 90% seen just once and roughly 8.5% held by the top ten. Specimen: PBMCs or T cells enriched from blood (not recorded which). The source is an older woman who had recovered from COVID-19. CDR3s include the opening cysteine and the closing phenylalanine or tryptophan.

j_gene | v_gene | CDR3aa
TRBJ2-1 | TRBV2 | CASSSSNEQFF
TRBJ2-1 | TRBV14 | CASRKGTSGALNEQFF
TRBJ1-3 | TRBV23-1 | CASSPREGSGNTIYF
TRBJ2-1 | TRBV11-2 | CASSLAGQGSVNEQFF
TRBJ1-2 | TRBV2 | CASSARQGQEGYTF
TRBJ1-1 | TRBV10-3 | CATGQGRAEAFF
TRBJ1-4 | TRBV3-1/TRBV3-2 | CASSQATIRGEKLFF
TRBJ2-1 | TRBV30 | CAWSADRGIYNEQFF
TRBJ1-1 | TRBV11-3 | CASSWNQGTEAFF
TRBJ2-3 | TRBV2 | CASSDRRKPDTQYF
TRBJ2-2 | TRBV5-4 | CASSPGLAGGANTGELFF
TRBJ2-5 | TRBV5-1 | CASSLGLAGAQETQYF
TRBJ1-1 | TRBV5-1 | CASSTVGGVGTEAFF
TRBJ1-2 | TRBV5-6 | CASSALDSPLYGYTF
TRBJ1-5 | TRBV27 | CASSFYRDSNQPQHF
TRBJ1-6 | TRBV5-1 | CASSLGLGALSPLHF
TRBJ1-2 | TRBV30 | CAWSYGQTNYGYTF
TRBJ2-3 | TRBV7-9 | CASSSGLAGARTDTQYF
TRBJ2-1 | TRBV6-6 | CASSQSVAGLLYNEQFF
TRBJ1-2 | TRBV3-1/TRBV3-2 | CASSQVSGRGYSGYTF
TRBJ1-2 | TRBV30 | CAWNRDRGTGYTF
TRBJ2-1 | TRBV11-2 | CASSLRTGQFF
TRBJ1-6 | TRBV6-6 | CAGQGGRGNSPLHF
TRBJ1-5 | TRBV19 | CASSYGRNGNQPQHF
TRBJ1-5 | TRBV19 | CASRTGSLSPQHF
TRBJ1-3 | TRBV28 | CASSSRGSGNTIYF